Listed below are T cell receptor beta chains from one sample, sequenced in a study of blood T cell repertoires in COVID-19. The repertoire was sequenced with immunoSEQ multiplex PCR; TCRdb's copy has only in-frame clones and lacks some. The sample includes roughly 300,000 clones, about nine tenths of them seen just once. Sequencing was done on a sample of PBMCs or T cells enriched from blood (not recorded which). These receptors were obtained from a young woman who had recovered from COVID-19. Each CDR3 is given with its conserved first and last residue. A D gene is named only where the DNA matches it firmly. Size is stated for part of the rows, as once, few or many counts, or as a class when the clone is expanded.

clone_size j_call v_call d_call cdr3_aa cdr3_nt
NA TRBJ2-5 TRBV18 TRBD2 CASSPPPSGRETQYF TGTGCCAGCTCACCACCCCCTAGCGGGAGGGAGACCCAGTACTTC
NA TRBJ2-7 TRBV6-5 NA CASSLASYYSNEQYF TGTGCCAGCAGTCTAGCTTCCTACTACTCCAACGAGCAGTACTTC
NA TRBJ1-2 TRBV5-1 NA CASSSSGLSYGYTF TGCGCCAGCAGCTCCTCCGGGTTATCGTATGGCTACACCTTC
NA TRBJ2-1 TRBV10-2 TRBD2 CASSDETSGGPGEQFF TGCGCCAGCAGTGATGAGACTAGCGGGGGACCGGGGGAGCAGTTCTTC
NA TRBJ1-6 TRBV5-8 NA CASTPRQAQNSPLHF TGTGCCAGCACCCCTCGGCAGGCCCAAAATTCACCCCTCCACTTT
NA TRBJ2-1 TRBV18 TRBD2 CASSPLLAGGSNEQFF TGTGCCAGCTCACCGTTACTAGCGGGAGGATCCAATGAGCAGTTCTTC
NA TRBJ2-5 TRBV27 NA CASSLLRLPGQQETQYF TGTGCCAGCAGTTTATTAAGGCTACCGGGACAACAAGAGACCCAGTACTTC
few TRBJ1-3 TRBV19 TRBD1 CASRETGAGNTIYF TGTGCCAGCAGGGAAACAGGGGCTGGAAACACCATATATTTT
once TRBJ2-7 TRBV5-4 TRBD2 CASSSASSGRLYEQYF TGTGCCAGCAGCTCTGCCTCTAGCGGGAGACTCTACGAGCAGTACTTC
NA TRBJ1-3 TRBV15 NA CATSTPVSGNTIYF TGTGCCACCAGCACACCAGTCTCTGGAAACACCATATATTTT
NA TRBJ2-2 TRBV2 NA CASRAGPWPGELFF TGTGCCAGCAGGGCGGGCCCATGGCCCGGGGAGCTGTTTTTT
NA TRBJ2-5 TRBV12-3/TRBV12-4 NA CASSLSIQETQYF TGTGCCAGCAGTTTATCAATCCAAGAGACCCAGTACTTC
NA TRBJ1-2 TRBV21-1 NA CASTWIQGPIPNYGYTF TGTGCCAGCACTTGGATACAGGGGCCCATTCCCAACTATGGCTACACCTTC
few TRBJ1-5 TRBV6-6 NA CASSTYNRVNQPQHF TGTGCCAGCAGTACCTACAACAGGGTCAATCAGCCCCAGCATTTT
NA TRBJ1-2 TRBV5-8 TRBD1 CASRPANVGGAGYTF TGTGCCAGCAGACCCGCGAATGTAGGGGGCGCGGGCTACACCTTC
NA TRBJ1-2 TRBV19 TRBD1 CASSSRDRGIYGYTF TGTGCCAGTAGTTCCCGGGACAGGGGGATCTATGGCTACACCTTC
NA TRBJ2-5 TRBV5-3 TRBD1 CARSFGTGGLEETQYF TGTGCCAGAAGCTTCGGGACAGGGGGATTAGAAGAGACCCAGTACTTC
NA TRBJ2-7 TRBV10-2 NA CASSEGRSYEQYF TGCGCCAGCAGCGAGGGGCGATCCTACGAGCAGTACTTC
NA TRBJ1-5 TRBV7-9 NA CASSGPDQPQHF TGTGCCAGCAGCGGGCCGGATCAGCCCCAGCATTTT
NA TRBJ2-7 TRBV6-5 NA CASSQAGLSYEQYF TGTGCCAGCAGTCAGGCGGGACTTTCCTACGAGCAGTACTTC
NA TRBJ1-6 TRBV7-9 NA CASSLGAWAYNSPLHF TGTGCCAGCAGCTTGGGGGCCTGGGCCTATAATTCACCCCTCCACTTT
NA TRBJ1-2 TRBV11-1 NA CASSLAGLYGYTF TGTGCCAGCAGCTTAGCGGGGCTCTATGGCTACACCTTC
NA TRBJ2-3 TRBV10-3 NA CAIRGPGETDTQYF TGTGCCATCAGGGGGCCAGGGGAAACAGATACGCAGTATTTT
NA TRBJ2-1 TRBV5-4 TRBD1 CASSSRTGTGYNEQFF TGTGCCAGCAGCTCTCGAACCGGGACAGGATACAATGAGCAGTTCTTC
NA TRBJ1-2 TRBV20-1 TRBD1 CSASTWDRSYGYTF TGCAGTGCTAGTACGTGGGACAGGTCTTATGGCTACACCTTC
NA TRBJ1-1 TRBV5-6 NA CASSSRTELNTEAFF TGTGCCAGCAGCTCCAGGACAGAATTGAACACTGAAGCTTTCTTT
NA TRBJ1-5 TRBV6-5 NA CANHPLDRPNQPQHF TGTGCCAACCACCCGCTAGACAGGCCCAATCAGCCCCAGCATTTT
NA TRBJ2-7 TRBV7-2 TRBD1 CASSSEGQGVRKQYF TGTGCCAGCAGCTCAGAGGGACAGGGGGTAAGGAAGCAGTACTTC
NA TRBJ2-5 TRBV5-4 NA CASTMGGARVETQYF TGTGCCAGCACCATGGGGGGGGCTAGGGTTGAGACCCAGTACTTC
NA TRBJ1-4 TRBV25-1 TRBD1 CASSPGQGAPSTNEKLFF TGTGCCAGCAGCCCCGGGCAGGGGGCCCCATCGACTAATGAAAAACTGTTTTTT
NA TRBJ1-2 TRBV28 TRBD1 CASSGQGAGWGYTF TGTGCCAGCAGTGGACAGGGGGCCGGCTGGGGCTACACCTTC
NA TRBJ2-3 TRBV24-1 TRBD1 CATSDTQTGGGTDTQYF TGTGCCACCAGTGATACCCAGACAGGGGGTGGCACAGATACGCAGTATTTT
NA TRBJ1-5 TRBV6-5 TRBD1 CASRSDRGSNQPQHF TGTGCCAGCAGATCCGACAGGGGGAGCAATCAGCCCCAGCATTTT